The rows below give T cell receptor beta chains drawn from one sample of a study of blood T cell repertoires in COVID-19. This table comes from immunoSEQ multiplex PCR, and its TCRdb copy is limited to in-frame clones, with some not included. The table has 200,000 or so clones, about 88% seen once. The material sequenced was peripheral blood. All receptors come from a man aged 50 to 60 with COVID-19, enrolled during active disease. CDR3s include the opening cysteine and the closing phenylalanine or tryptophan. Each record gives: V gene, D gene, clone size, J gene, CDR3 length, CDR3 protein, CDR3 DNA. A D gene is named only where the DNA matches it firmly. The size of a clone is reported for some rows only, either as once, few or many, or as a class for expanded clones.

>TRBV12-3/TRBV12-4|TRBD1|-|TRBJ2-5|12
CASSLDRITQYF
TGTGCCAGCAGCTTGGACAGGATTACCCAGTACTTC
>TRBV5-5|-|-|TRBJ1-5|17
CASSLGQRGYSNQPQHF
TGTGCCAGCAGCTTAGGACAGCGGGGGTATAGCAATCAGCCCCAGCATTTT
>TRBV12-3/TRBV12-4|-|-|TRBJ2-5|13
CASSLLGAGTQYF
TGTGCCAGCAGTTTATTAGGGGCCGGGACCCAGTACTTC
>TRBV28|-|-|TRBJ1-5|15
CASSLDPGLNQPQHF
TGTGCCAGCAGCTTGGATCCGGGACTCAATCAGCCCCAGCATTTT
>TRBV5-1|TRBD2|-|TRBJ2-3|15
CASSLGTSGRDTQYF
TGCGCCAGCAGCTTGGGGACTAGCGGGAGAGATACGCAGTATTTT
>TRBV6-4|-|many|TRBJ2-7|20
CASSDSRARDRRDGAYEQYF
TGTGCCAGCAGTGACTCGAGAGCTCGCGACCGGCGGGATGGGGCCTACGAGCAGTACTTC
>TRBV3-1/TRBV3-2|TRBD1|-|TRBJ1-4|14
CASSSDREIEKLFF
TGTGCCAGCAGCTCAGACAGGGAAATTGAAAAACTGTTTTTT
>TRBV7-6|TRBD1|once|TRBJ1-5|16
CASSTGAAGSNQPQHF
TGTGCCAGCAGCACAGGGGCCGCCGGGAGCAATCAGCCCCAGCATTTT
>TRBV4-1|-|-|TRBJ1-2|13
CASSQGTDYGYTF
TGCGCCAGCAGCCAAGGGACAGACTATGGCTACACCTTC
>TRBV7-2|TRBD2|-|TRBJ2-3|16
CASSLGSSGETDTQYF
TGTGCCAGCAGCTTAGGATCTAGCGGGGAGACAGATACGCAGTATTTT
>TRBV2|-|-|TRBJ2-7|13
CASSETGSYEQYF
TGTGCCAGCAGTGAGACGGGCTCCTACGAGCAGTACTTC
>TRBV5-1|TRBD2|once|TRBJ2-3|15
CASGLAGKSVDTQYF
TGCGCCAGCGGGCTAGCGGGGAAAAGTGTGGATACGCAGTATTTT
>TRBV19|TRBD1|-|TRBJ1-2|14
CASSMRTGRGGYTF
TGTGCCAGTAGTATGAGGACAGGGCGAGGAGGCTACACCTTC
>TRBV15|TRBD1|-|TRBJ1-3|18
CATSRTIGQGNAGNTIYF
TGTGCCACCAGCAGGACCATTGGACAGGGGAACGCTGGAAACACCATATATTTT
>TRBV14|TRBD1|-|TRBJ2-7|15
CASSHGDSPSYEQYF
TGTGCCAGCAGCCACGGGGACAGCCCTTCCTACGAGCAGTACTTC
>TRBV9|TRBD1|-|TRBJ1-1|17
CASSPRGQGGMNTEAFF
TGTGCCAGCAGCCCCCGCGGACAGGGCGGAATGAACACTGAAGCTTTCTTT
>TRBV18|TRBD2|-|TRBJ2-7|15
CASSPPSGDLYEQYF
TGTGCCAGCTCACCACCTAGCGGGGATCTATACGAGCAGTACTTC
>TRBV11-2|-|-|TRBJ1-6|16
CASSLDAGASNSPLHF
TGTGCCAGCAGCTTAGACGCGGGGGCCAGTAATTCACCCCTCCACTTT
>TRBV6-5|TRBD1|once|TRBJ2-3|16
CASSYGTGTSTDTQYF
TGTGCCAGCAGTTACGGGACAGGGACCAGCACAGATACGCAGTATTTT
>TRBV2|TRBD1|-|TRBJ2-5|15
CASSELGQIQETQYF
TGTGCCAGCAGTGAACTGGGACAGATACAAGAGACCCAGTACTTC
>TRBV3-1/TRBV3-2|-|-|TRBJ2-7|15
CASSQEGVTLYEQYF
TGTGCCAGCAGCCAAGAGGGAGTCACCCTTTACGAGCAGTACTTC
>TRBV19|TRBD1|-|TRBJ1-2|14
CASSRTGGWVGYTF
TGTGCCAGTAGTCGTACAGGGGGCTGGGTTGGCTACACCTTC
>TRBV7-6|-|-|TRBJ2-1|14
CASSPFSLADEQFF
TGTGCCAGCAGCCCGTTCTCGTTGGCGGATGAGCAGTTCTTC
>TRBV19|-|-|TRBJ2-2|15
CASQGGYANTGELFF
TGTGCCAGTCAGGGGGGCTACGCGAACACCGGGGAGCTGTTTTTT
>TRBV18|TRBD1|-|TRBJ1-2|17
CASSPMSPGTGSYGYTF
TGTGCCAGCTCACCCATGTCACCCGGGACAGGAAGCTATGGCTACACCTTC
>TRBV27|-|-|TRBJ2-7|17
CASSLSAQRYPTYEQYF
TGTGCCAGCAGTTTATCAGCTCAGCGATACCCTACCTACGAGCAGTACTTC
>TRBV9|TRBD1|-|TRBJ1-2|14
CASSGSTGWVGYTF
TGTGCCAGCAGCGGCTCGACAGGGTGGGTTGGCTACACCTTC
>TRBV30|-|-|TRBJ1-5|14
CAWRGAATGQPQHF
TGTGCCTGGAGAGGGGCCGCTACGGGTCAGCCCCAGCATTTT
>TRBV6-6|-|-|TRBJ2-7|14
CASTFSGPTYEQYF
TGTGCCAGTACATTTAGCGGTCCTACCTACGAGCAGTACTTC
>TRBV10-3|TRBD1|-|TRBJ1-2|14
CATLPGTGIYGYTF
TGTGCCACTCTTCCCGGGACAGGAATATATGGCTACACCTTC
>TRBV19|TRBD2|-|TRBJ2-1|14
CASSRGGASDEQFF
TGTGCCAGTAGCCGCGGGGGGGCGTCCGATGAGCAGTTCTTC
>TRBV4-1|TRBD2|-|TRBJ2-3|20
CASSQEGEKERGRRAPTQYF
TGCGCCAGCAGCCAAGAGGGAGAGAAGGAGCGGGGTCGAAGGGCCCCTACGCAGTATTTT
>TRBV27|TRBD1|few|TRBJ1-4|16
CASSSPDRGQGEKLFF
TGTGCCAGCAGTTCACCAGACAGGGGGCAGGGTGAAAAACTGTTTTTT
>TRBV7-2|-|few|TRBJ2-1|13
CASSLAQENEQFF
TGTGCCAGCAGCTTAGCACAGGAAAATGAGCAGTTCTTC
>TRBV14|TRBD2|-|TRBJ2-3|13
CASGTSGTDTQYF
TGTGCCAGCGGGACTAGCGGCACAGATACGCAGTATTTT
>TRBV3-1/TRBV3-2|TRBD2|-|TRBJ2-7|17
CASSQEGSGRPLYEQYF
TGTGCCAGCAGCCAAGAAGGGAGCGGGAGGCCGCTCTACGAGCAGTACTTC
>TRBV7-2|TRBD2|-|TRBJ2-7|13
CASTSGGPDEQYF
TGTGCCAGCACCTCGGGAGGCCCGGACGAGCAGTACTTC
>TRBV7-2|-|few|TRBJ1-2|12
CASSSYYGGYTF
TGTGCCAGCAGCTCTTACTACGGTGGCTACACCTTC
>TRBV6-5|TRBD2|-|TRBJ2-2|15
CASIITSGTSGELFF
TGTGCCAGCATTATAACTAGCGGGACCTCCGGGGAGCTGTTTTTT
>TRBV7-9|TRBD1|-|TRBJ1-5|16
CASSHGTADSNQPQHF
TGTGCCAGCAGCCACGGGACAGCCGATAGCAATCAGCCCCAGCATTTT
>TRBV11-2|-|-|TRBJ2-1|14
CASRLGGAYNEQFF
TGTGCCAGCAGGCTAGGGGGAGCATACAATGAGCAGTTCTTC
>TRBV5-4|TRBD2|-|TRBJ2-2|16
CASSQATSGRTGELFF
TGTGCCAGCAGCCAAGCGACTAGCGGGAGAACCGGGGAGCTGTTTTTT
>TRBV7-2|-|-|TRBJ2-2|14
CASSLALSRGELFF
TGTGCCAGCAGCTTAGCGCTGTCGAGAGGGGAGCTGTTTTTT
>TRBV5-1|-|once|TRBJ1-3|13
CASNGGREDTIYF
TGCGCCAGCAACGGGGGACGAGAAGACACCATATATTTT
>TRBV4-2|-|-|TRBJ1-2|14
CASRGAERGYGYTF
TGTGCCAGCAGGGGGGCCGAAAGGGGCTATGGCTACACCTTC
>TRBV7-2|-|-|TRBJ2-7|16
CASSLAPGVDTYEQYF
TGTGCCAGCAGCTTGGCCCCGGGGGTGGATACCTACGAGCAGTACTTC
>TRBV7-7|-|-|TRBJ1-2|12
CASSFGHLGYTF
TGTGCCAGCAGTTTTGGACATCTCGGCTACACCTTC
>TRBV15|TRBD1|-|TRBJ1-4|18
CATSRARLGQGDPEKLFF
TGTGCCACCAGCAGAGCGCGCTTAGGACAGGGGGATCCCGAAAAACTGTTTTTT
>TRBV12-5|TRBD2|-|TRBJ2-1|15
CASGPRTRNYNEQFF
TGTGCTAGTGGTCCCCGGACTAGAAACTACAATGAGCAGTTCTTC
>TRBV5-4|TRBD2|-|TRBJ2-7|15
CASSPGTSGTYEQYF
TGTGCCAGCAGCCCCGGGACTAGCGGGACCTACGAGCAGTACTTC
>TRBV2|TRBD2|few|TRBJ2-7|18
CASSTGTSGTSGSHEQYF
TGTGCCAGCAGTACCGGGACATCCGGGACTAGCGGGAGCCACGAGCAGTACTTC
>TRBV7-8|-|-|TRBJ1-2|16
CASSLAGRGSNYGYTF
TGTGCCAGCAGCTTAGCCGGACGGGGATCTAACTATGGCTACACCTTC